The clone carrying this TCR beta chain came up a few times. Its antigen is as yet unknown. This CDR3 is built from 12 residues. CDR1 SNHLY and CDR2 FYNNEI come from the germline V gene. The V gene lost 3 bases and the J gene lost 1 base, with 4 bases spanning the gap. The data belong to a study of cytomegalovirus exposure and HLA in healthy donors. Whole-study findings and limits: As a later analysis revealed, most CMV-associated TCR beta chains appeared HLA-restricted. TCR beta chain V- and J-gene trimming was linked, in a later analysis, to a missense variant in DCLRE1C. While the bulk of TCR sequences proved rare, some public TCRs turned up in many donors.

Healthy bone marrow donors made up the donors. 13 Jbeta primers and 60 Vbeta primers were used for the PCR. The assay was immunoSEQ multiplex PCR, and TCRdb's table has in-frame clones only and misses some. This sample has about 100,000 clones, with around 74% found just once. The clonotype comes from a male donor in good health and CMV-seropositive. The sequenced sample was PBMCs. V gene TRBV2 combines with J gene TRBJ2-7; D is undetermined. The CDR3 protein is CASSELSYEQYF. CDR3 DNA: TGTGCCAGCAGTGAGTTATCCTACGAGCAGTACTTC.